Shown below are 2 T cell receptor beta chains from a single sample sequenced in a study of blood T cell repertoires in COVID-19. Only in-frame clones appear in the TCRdb table, and some are missing; sequencing was by immunoSEQ multiplex PCR. In the table there are more than 95,000 clones, approximately 90% of which are singletons. Sequencing used peripheral blood. These receptors originate from a woman older than 75 with acute or convalescent COVID-19.

The chain is built from TRBV7-2 and TRBJ2-3; 8 positions match TRBD1. V gave up 4 bases and J gave up 3 bases; unmatched junction bases: 15. The CDR3 sequence is 18 residues long. The germline gives CDR1 SGHTA, CDR2 FQGNSA. The DNA for the CDR3 is TGTGCCAGCAGCTACGAAACCCCCGGGACAGGCTGGACAGATACGCAGTATTTT. Translation gives CASSYETPGTGWTDTQYF.

The chain has TRBV13 and TRBJ2-1, with 7 bases fitting TRBD2. This CDR3 comprises 17 residues. V lost 1 base to trimming and J lost 8 bases; unmatched junction nucleotides: 14. The germline V gene encodes CDR1 PRHDT and CDR2 FYEKMQ (reference sequence). The DNA of the CDR3 is TGTGCCAGCAGCTTAGTGGCTAGCGGCTCTCCAAGGGATGAGCAGTTCTTC. It is translated as CASSLVASGSPRDEQFF. Together with reference TRBV13 and TRBJ2-1, the CDR3 gives the full variable domain: AAGVIQSPRHLIKEKRETATLKCYPIPRHDTVYWYQQGPGQDPQFLISFYEKMQSDKGSIPDRFSAQQFSDYHSELNMSSLELGDSALYFCASSLVASGSPRDEQFFGPGTRLTVL.